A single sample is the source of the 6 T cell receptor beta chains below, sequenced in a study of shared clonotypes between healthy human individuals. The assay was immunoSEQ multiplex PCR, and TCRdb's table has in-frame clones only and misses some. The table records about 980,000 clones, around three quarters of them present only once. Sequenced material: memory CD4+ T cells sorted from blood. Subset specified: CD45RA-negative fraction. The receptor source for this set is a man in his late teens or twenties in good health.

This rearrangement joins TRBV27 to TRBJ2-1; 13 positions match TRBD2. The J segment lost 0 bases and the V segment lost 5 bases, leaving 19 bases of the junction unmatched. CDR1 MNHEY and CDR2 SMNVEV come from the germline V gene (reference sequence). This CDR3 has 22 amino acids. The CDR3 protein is CASSTTPPTSGRPTHSYNEQFF. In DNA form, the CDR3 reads TGTGCCAGCAGTACTACCCCCCCGACTAGCGGGAGGCCTACTCACTCCTACAATGAGCAGTTCTTC.

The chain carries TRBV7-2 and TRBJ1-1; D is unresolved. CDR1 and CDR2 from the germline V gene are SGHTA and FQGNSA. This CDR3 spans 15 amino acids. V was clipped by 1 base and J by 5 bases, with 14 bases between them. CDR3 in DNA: TGTGCCAGCAGCTTAGTTGCTGGGGTCCAGACTGAAGCTTTCTTT. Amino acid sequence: CASSLVAGVQTEAFF.

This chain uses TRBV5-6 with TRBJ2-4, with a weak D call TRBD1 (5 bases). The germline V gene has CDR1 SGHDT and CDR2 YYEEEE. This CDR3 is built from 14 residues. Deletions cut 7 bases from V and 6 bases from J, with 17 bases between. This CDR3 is CASSIAQEGNIQYF. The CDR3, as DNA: TGTGCCAGCTCTATCGCACAGGAAGGAAACATTCAGTACTTC.

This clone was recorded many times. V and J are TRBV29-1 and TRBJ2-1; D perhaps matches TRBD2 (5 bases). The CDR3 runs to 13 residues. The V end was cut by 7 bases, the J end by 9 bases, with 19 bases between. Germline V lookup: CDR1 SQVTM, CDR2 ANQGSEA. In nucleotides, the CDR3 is TGCAGCGCCTTGGGTTTGTTTGGGAGTGAGCAGTTCTTC. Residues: CSALGLFGSEQFF.

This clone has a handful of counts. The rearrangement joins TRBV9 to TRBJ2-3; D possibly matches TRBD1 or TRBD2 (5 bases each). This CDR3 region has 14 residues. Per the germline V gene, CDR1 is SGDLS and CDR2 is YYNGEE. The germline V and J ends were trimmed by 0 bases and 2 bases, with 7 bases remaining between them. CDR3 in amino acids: CASSVGGYTDTQYF. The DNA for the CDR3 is TGTGCCAGCAGCGTAGGGGGGTACACAGATACGCAGTATTTT.

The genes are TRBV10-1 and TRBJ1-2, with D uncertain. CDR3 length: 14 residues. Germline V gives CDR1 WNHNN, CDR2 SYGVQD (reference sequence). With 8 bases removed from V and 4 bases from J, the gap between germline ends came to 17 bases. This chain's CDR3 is CASQLPGSFYGYTF. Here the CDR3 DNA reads TGCGCCAGCCAACTACCGGGGAGCTTCTATGGCTACACCTTC.